This TCR beta chain was identified in a study of response to subunit inactivated influenza vaccine. TCRdb processed the RT-PCR reads anew with MiXCR; each CDR3 protein has one entry. This sample has about 190,000 distinct CDR3 sequences, with 14% found just once. Notes on the study in general: Authors suggested each seasonal flu vaccination may recruit only limited numbers of new T cells.

Note on this clonotype: Its antigen remains unidentified.

This CDR3 has 16 residues. Per germline, CDR1 LGHNA and CDR2 YNFKEQ. V lost 1 base and J lost 3; bases outside the gene matches: 4. The chain recombines TRBV4-2 with TRBJ2-1; 9 bases fit TRBD2. This TCR came from a man in his fifties who received an inactivated influenza vaccine. The sequenced sample was CD8+ T cells sorted from PBMCs, obtained less than 6 days after vaccination. The CDR3 region has the DNA TGTGCCAGCAGCCAAGGGGCTAGCGGGGACTACAATGAGCAGTTCTTC. Its translation is CASSQGASGDYNEQFF.